These 25 T cell receptor beta chains were sequenced from one sample in a study of beta chain features in type 1 diabetes. Isolated RNA was reverse transcribed in full, so expressed TCRB transcripts were sequenced. Profiled with immunoSEQ multiplex PCR; TCRdb holds only in-frame clones, not every one. The sample consists of under 50,000 clones, roughly 49% of them appearing once. Sequencing used Tregs from blood. The receptors were sampled from a woman between 18 and 29 years old in good health.

In its sample, this clone was seen a few times. The genes are TRBV2 and TRBJ2-3, with D tentatively TRBD1 (6 bases). Germline V gene lookup returns CDR1 SNHLY and CDR2 FYNNEI. V was shortened by 8 bases and J by 4 bases, with 16 bases between the two germline ends. The CDR3 spans 14 residues. In DNA, the CDR3 is TGTGCCAGCCGACTACAGGGTATCGCAGATACGCAGTATTTT. It encodes CASRLQGIADTQYF.

V gene TRBV4-3 combines with J gene TRBJ2-7; tentatively, D is TRBD2 (6 bases). Germline V lookup: CDR1 LGHNA, CDR2 YSLEER. The V and J ends lost 0 bases and 3 bases respectively, with 6 bases between them. This CDR3 has 13 residues. CDR3: CASSQEAGYEQYF. The CDR3 nucleotides read TGCGCCAGCAGCCAAGAAGCGGGCTACGAGCAGTACTTC.

This clone showed up just a few times. In DNA, the CDR3 is TGTGCCAGCAGTTTAATGGATTGGGTGACTACCCCATCCTACGAGCAGTACTTC. Its translation: CASSLMDWVTTPSYEQYF. The V and J genes are TRBV28 and TRBJ2-7, with D perhaps matching TRBD2 (5 bases). The ends were cut back, 2 bases at V and 1 base at J, with 21 bases in the middle. This CDR3 comprises 18 residues. CDR1 is MDHEN and CDR2 is SYDVKM in the germline V gene.

The J gene is TRBJ2-1, the V gene TRBV4-1; D is possibly TRBD1 (5 bases). Germline-derived CDR1 and CDR2 are MGHRA and YSYEKL. V was shortened by 2 bases and J by 0 bases, with 11 bases between the two germline ends. The CDR3 is 16 amino acids. The CDR3 coding sequence is TGCGCCAGCAGCCAACAGGGCCCGAACTCCTACAATGAGCAGTTCTTC. Its protein product is CASSQQGPNSYNEQFF.

The genes are TRBV30 and TRBJ1-6, with no clear D. The germline V and J ends were trimmed by 0 bases and 7 bases, with 10 bases remaining between them. CDR1 GTSNPN and CDR2 SVGIG come from the germline V gene (reference sequence). CDR3 length: 14 amino acids. CDR3 sequence reads: CAWSVAGSNSPLHF. The CDR3 DNA sequence: TGTGCCTGGAGTGTAGCGGGATCGAATTCACCCCTCCACTTT.

This chain links TRBV18 with TRBJ2-1; D ambiguous. V lost 0 bases and J lost 9, with 15 bases in between. The CDR3 is 15 amino acids. CDR1 and CDR2 from the germline V gene are KGHSH and LQKENI. The CDR3, as DNA: TGTGCCAGCTCACCACCGCTGGTCCTTGGCGGTGAGCAGTTCTTC. Amino acids: CASSPPLVLGGEQFF.

This sequence joins TRBV30 and TRBJ2-7, with TRBD1 identical over 7 bases. Germline lookup yields CDR1 GTSNPN and CDR2 SVGIG (reference sequence). Trimming removed 3 bases from V and 11 bases from J; junction bases left unmatched: 10. The CDR3 totals 12 residues. This CDR3 reads CAWSNQGETEYF. In DNA form, the CDR3 reads TGTGCCTGGAGCAATCAGGGGGAGACCGAGTACTTC.

The rearrangement links TRBV28 to TRBJ2-7, with D hard to call. The CDR3 contains 13 residues. The V end was cut by 6 bases, the J end by 4 bases, with 13 bases between. Germline V gene lookup returns CDR1 MDHEN and CDR2 SYDVKM. CDR3 protein: CASRTNGFYEQYF. The CDR3 coding sequence is TGTGCCAGCAGAACTAACGGATTTTACGAGCAGTACTTC.

The table lists this clone with a few counts. The chain has TRBV29-1 and TRBJ2-4; no definite D call. CDR1 and CDR2 (germline): SQVTM, ANQGSEA. V dropped 4 bases and J dropped 0 bases, with 7 bases sitting between them. CDR3 length equals 13 residues. The CDR3 is CSVGLVAKNIQYF. CDR3 DNA sequence: TGCAGCGTTGGGCTGGTAGCCAAAAACATTCAGTACTTC.

The chain links TRBV15 to TRBJ2-7, with TRBD1 as a possible D gene (5 bases). Germline V CDR1 and CDR2: LNHNV, YYDKDF (reference sequence). Trimming removed 0 bases at V and 3 bases at J, with 12 bases between. CDR3 length: 15 residues. CDR3 bases: TGTGCCACCAGCAGAGATAGGGGCAGGGACTACGAGCAGTACTTC. Its translation is CATSRDRGRDYEQYF.

The rearrangement links TRBV11-2 to TRBJ2-1; 7 bases match TRBD2. Germline V lookup: CDR1 SGHAT, CDR2 FQNNGV. The CDR3 is 14 amino acids. Trimming removed 11 bases from V and 0 bases from J; junction bases left unmatched: 7. The DNA for the CDR3 is TGTGCCTCAAAGCGGGATAGCTCCTACAATGAGCAGTTCTTC. Amino acids: CASKRDSSYNEQFF.

This clone was found a few times. The chain employs TRBV7-9 and TRBJ1-5; D call uncertain. CDR3 length equals 14 residues. The germline V gene has CDR1 SEHNR and CDR2 FQNEAQ (reference sequence). Trimming removed 5 bases at V and 7 bases at J, with 15 bases between. In nucleotides, the CDR3 is TGTGCCAGCAGCGGTAGCGAGGGAACACAGCCCCAGCATTTT. The encoded protein is CASSGSEGTQPQHF.

A word on this clone: Other DNA sequences in the sample encode the same CDR3. The chain has TRBV6-1 and TRBJ2-1; possible D gene TRBD1, 6 bases. The CDR3 is made up of 13 amino acids. Trimming cost V 7 bases and J 4 bases, with 11 bases left between them. The germline gives CDR1 MNHNS, CDR2 SASEGT. CDR3 sequence: CASTPRGYNEQFF. CDR3 in DNA: TGTGCCAGCACTCCCAGGGGATACAATGAGCAGTTCTTC.

This clone was observed a handful of times. The J gene is TRBJ2-1, the V gene TRBV5-1; D not certain. Germline CDR1 and CDR2: SGHRS and YFSETQ. Trimming stripped 3 bases from V and 5 bases from J, with 12 bases between. The CDR3 has 14 amino acids. In DNA form, the CDR3 reads TGCGCCAGCAGCTCCGGGTTGCCTCACAATGAGCAGTTCTTC. It yields the protein CASSSGLPHNEQFF.

V and J are TRBV6-1 and TRBJ2-7, with 9 nucleotides matching TRBD1. The V segment lost 7 bases and the J segment 5 bases; nucleotides outside the gene matches: 9. Germline loops: CDR1 MNHNS, CDR2 SASEGT. The CDR3 is made up of 14 amino acids. The CDR3 spells CASTTSGTGNEQYF. The CDR3 coding sequence is TGTGCCAGCACCACCTCCGGGACAGGGAACGAGCAGTACTTC.

This sequence joins TRBV9 and TRBJ2-1, with 12 bases lining up with TRBD1. With V trimmed by 2 bases and J by 11 bases, 2 bases remained unmatched. Germline assignment: CDR1 SGDLS and CDR2 YYNGEE. CDR3 size: 13 residues. CDR3 protein: CASSVGQGAQQFF. Here the CDR3 DNA reads TGTGCCAGCAGCGTGGGACAGGGGGCCCAGCAGTTCTTC.

The chain's CDR3 is CASSFRLAGKDTQYF. Here the CDR3 DNA reads TGTGCCAGCAGCTTCAGACTAGCGGGTAAAGATACGCAGTATTTT. The V and J genes are TRBV7-6 and TRBJ2-3, with 10 bases matching TRBD2. This CDR3 contains 15 residues. Germline CDR1 is SGHVS and CDR2 is FNYEAQ. With V trimmed by 3 bases and J by 5 bases, 5 bases remained unmatched.

This clone has just a few counts. V and J are TRBV7-2 and TRBJ2-7; tentatively, D is TRBD1 (5 bases). V was trimmed by 2 bases and J by 3 bases, leaving 11 bases between them. The CDR3 is 14 residues long. The germline CDR1 and CDR2 sequences are SGHTA and FQGNSA. Here the CDR3 DNA reads TGTGCCAGCAGCTTATTAGTCAGGGACTACGAGCAGTACTTC. Translating gives CASSLLVRDYEQYF.

The chain recombines TRBV19 with TRBJ2-7; 10 bases align to TRBD1. This CDR3 region has 15 residues. The junction had 2 bases not matched to a gene; V was cut back by 3 bases and J by 0 bases. From germline, CDR1 is LNHDA and CDR2 SQIVND (reference sequence). This CDR3 reads CASSIGQGVSYEQYF. CDR3 nucleotide sequence: TGTGCCAGTAGTATCGGACAGGGGGTCTCCTACGAGCAGTACTTC.

The table lists this clone with a few counts. Other DNA sequences in the same sample also yield this CDR3. The chain has TRBV28 and TRBJ2-3; perhaps TRBD1 as D (5 bases). The V gene's germline CDR1 is MDHEN and CDR2 SYDVKM. Trimming stripped 3 bases from V and 4 bases from J, with 11 bases between. This CDR3 spans 14 amino acids. DNA of the CDR3: TGTGCCAGCAGTTTGGCAGGGCGTGCAGATACGCAGTATTTT. As protein: CASSLAGRADTQYF.

The chain uses TRBV30 and TRBJ1-1; 7 bases are a match to TRBD1. Germline values: CDR1 GTSNPN, CDR2 SVGIG (reference sequence). This CDR3 has 15 residues. The junction had 5 bases not matched to a gene; V was cut back by 0 bases and J by 1 base. Here the CDR3 DNA reads TGTGCCTGGAGTGTTCGGACAGGTTGGAACACTGAAGCTTTCTTT. Translation gives CAWSVRTGWNTEAFF.

This clone was seen a few times. The chain combines TRBV10-3 with TRBJ1-2; 7 nucleotides agree with TRBD1. The V gene end was trimmed by 9 bases and the J gene end by 2 bases; junction bases not matched to a gene: 3. CDR3 length: 12 amino acids. Germline V lookup: CDR1 ENHRY, CDR2 SYGVKD. CDR3 nucleotide sequence: TGTGCCATAAGGGACAGAAACTATGGCTACACCTTC. Protein: CAIRDRNYGYTF.

This sequence joins TRBV27 and TRBJ2-7; 11 bases are shared with TRBD2. The CDR3 has 14 amino acids. Germline CDR1 MNHEY, CDR2 SMNVEV (reference sequence). The V gene end was trimmed by 5 bases and the J gene end by 6 bases; junction bases not matched to a gene: 6. Here the CDR3 DNA reads TGTGCCAGCAGTGTAGCGGGAGGGATCGGCGAGCAGTACTTC. Translated: CASSVAGGIGEQYF.

This clone was detected a few times. CDR3 loop: CASSQEPPGSSYEQYF. The CDR3 DNA reads TGCGCCAGCAGCCAAGAACCCCCCGGGAGCTCCTACGAGCAGTACTTC. The genes are TRBV4-3 and TRBJ2-7; TRBD2 is a possible D gene (6 bases). The V and J ends lost 0 bases and 0 bases respectively, with 12 bases between them. The CDR3 covers 16 residues. Looked up from germline, CDR1 is LGHNA and CDR2 is YSLEER.

This clone was found a few times. The chain couples TRBV28 to TRBJ2-3; D perhaps matches TRBD1 (5 bases). Looked up from germline, CDR1 is MDHEN and CDR2 is SYDVKM. CDR3 length: 16 amino acids. The V end was cut by 5 bases, the J end by 1 base, with 16 bases between. CDR3 protein: CASSPGIRVRTDTQYF. The CDR3, as DNA: TGTGCCAGCAGTCCAGGGATAAGGGTGCGCACAGATACGCAGTATTTT.